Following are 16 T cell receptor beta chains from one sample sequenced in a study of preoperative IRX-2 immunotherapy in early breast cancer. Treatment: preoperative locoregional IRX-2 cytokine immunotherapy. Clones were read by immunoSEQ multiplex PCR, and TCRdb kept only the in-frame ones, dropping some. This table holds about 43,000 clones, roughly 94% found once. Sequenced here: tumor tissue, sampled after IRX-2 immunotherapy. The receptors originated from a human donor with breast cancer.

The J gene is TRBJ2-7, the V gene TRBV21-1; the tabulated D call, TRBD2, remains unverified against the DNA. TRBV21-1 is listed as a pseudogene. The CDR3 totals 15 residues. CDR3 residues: CASIPRGTASYEQYF. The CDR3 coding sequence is TGTGCCAGCATCCCGAGAGGGACTGCGTCCTACGAGCAGTACTTC.

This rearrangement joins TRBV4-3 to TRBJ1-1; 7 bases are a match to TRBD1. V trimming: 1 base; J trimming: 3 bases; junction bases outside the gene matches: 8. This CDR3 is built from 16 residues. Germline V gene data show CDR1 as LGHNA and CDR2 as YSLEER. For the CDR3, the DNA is TGCGCCAGCAGCCAAGCTTTGACAGGGAAAGACACTGAAGCTTTCTTT. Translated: CASSQALTGKDTEAFF.

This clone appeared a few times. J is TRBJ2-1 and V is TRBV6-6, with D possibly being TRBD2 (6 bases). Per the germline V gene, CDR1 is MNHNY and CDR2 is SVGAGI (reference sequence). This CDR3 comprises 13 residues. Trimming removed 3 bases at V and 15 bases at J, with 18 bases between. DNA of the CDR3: TGTGCCAGCAGTTATGGGCAGGGAGGCGAGGGGTTCTTC. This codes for CASSYGQGGEGFF.

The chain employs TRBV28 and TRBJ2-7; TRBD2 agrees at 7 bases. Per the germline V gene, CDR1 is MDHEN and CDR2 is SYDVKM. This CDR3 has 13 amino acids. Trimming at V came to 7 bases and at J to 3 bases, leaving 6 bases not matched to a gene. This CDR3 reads CASTGGGFYEQYF. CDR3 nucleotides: TGTGCCAGCACGGGAGGAGGCTTCTACGAGCAGTACTTC.

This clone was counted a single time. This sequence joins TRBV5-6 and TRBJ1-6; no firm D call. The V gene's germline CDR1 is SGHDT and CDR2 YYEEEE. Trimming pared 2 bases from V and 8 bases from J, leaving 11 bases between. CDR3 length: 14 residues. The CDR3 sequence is CASSLPIWDSPLHF. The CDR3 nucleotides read TGTGCCAGCAGCTTACCCATCTGGGATTCACCCCTCCACTTT.

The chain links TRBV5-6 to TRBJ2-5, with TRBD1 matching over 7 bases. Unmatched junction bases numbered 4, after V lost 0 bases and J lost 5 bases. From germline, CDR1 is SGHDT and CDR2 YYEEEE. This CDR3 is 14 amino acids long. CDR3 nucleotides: TGTGCCAGCAGCTTGGGACAGGGTGGCGAGACCCAGTACTTC. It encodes CASSLGQGGETQYF.

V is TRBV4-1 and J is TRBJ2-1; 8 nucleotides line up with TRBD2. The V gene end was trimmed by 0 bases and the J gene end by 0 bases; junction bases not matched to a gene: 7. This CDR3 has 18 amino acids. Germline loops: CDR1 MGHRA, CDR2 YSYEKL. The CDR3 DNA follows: TGCGCCAGCAGCCAAGAGGACCCTGCGGGAGGCTCCTACAATGAGCAGTTCTTC. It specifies CASSQEDPAGGSYNEQFF.

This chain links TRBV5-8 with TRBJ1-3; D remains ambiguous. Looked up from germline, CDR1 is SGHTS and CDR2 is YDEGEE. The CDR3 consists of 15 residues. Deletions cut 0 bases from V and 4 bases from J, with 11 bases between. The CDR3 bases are TGTGCCAGCAGCTTGGCCGTCGGCTGGGGAAACACCATATATTTT. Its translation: CASSLAVGWGNTIYF.

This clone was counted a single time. The CDR3 loop is CASSHGGQVFVSYEQYF. CDR3 coding DNA: TGTGCCAGCAGCCATGGGGGGCAGGTCTTTGTCTCCTACGAGCAGTACTTC. V is TRBV7-9 and J is TRBJ2-7; D tentatively fits TRBD1 or TRBD2 (6 bases each). V shed 5 bases and J shed 0 bases, with 20 bases lying between them. CDR1 is SEHNR, CDR2 FQNEAQ, per germline (reference sequence). The CDR3 runs to 17 residues.

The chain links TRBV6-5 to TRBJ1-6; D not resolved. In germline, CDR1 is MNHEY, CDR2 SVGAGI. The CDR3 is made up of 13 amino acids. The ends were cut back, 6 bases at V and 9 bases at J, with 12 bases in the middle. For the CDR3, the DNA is TGTGCCAGCAGCCTAACCGGGGTTTCACCCCTCCACTTT. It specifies CASSLTGVSPLHF.

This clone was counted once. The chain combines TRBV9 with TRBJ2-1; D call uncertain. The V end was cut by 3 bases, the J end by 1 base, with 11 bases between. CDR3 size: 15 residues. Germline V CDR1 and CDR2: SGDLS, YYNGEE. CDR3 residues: CASSETSASYNEQFF. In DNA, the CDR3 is TGTGCCAGCAGCGAAACGTCAGCTTCCTACAATGAGCAGTTCTTC.

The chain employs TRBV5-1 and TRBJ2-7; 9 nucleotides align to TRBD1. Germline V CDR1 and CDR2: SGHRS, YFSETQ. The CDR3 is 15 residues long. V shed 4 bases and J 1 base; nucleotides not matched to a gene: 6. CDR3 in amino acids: CASSLPGQGSYEQYF. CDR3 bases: TGCGCCAGCAGCCTACCGGGACAGGGTTCCTACGAGCAGTACTTC.

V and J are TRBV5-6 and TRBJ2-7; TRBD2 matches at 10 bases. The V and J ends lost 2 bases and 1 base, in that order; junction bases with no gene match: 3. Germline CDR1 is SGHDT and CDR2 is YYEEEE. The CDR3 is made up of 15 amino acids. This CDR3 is CASSLALAGSYEQYF. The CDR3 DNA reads TGTGCCAGCAGCTTAGCACTAGCGGGATCCTACGAGCAGTACTTC. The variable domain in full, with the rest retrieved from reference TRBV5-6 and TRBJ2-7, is DAGVTQSPTHLIKTRGQQVTLRCSPKSGHDTVSWYQQALGQGPQFIFQYYEEEERQRGNFPDRFSGHQFPNYSSELNVNALLLGDSALYLCASSLALAGSYEQYFGPGTRLTVT.

CDR3 sequence reads: CASSLKGFGSEKLFF. The CDR3 coding sequence is TGTGCCAGCAGTTTAAAGGGATTTGGGTCTGAAAAACTGTTTTTT. This chain links TRBV25-1 with TRBJ1-4; D is undetermined. V gave up 5 bases and J gave up 7 bases, with 17 bases separating them. The germline CDR1 and CDR2 sequences are MGHDK and SYGVNS. This CDR3 has 15 amino acids. The whole variable domain, remainder taken from reference TRBV25-1 and TRBJ1-4, is EADIYQTPRYLVIGTGKKITLECSQTMGHDKMYWYQQDPGMELHLIHYSYGVNSTEKGDLSSESTVSRIRTEHFPLTLESARPSHTSQYLCASSLKGFGSEKLFFGSGTQLSVL.

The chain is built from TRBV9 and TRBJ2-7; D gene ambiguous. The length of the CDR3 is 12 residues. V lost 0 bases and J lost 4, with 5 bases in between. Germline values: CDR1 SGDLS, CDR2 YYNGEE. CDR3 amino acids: CASSVALYEQYF. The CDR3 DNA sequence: TGTGCCAGCAGCGTAGCCTTATACGAGCAGTACTTC. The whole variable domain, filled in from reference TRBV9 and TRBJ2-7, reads DSGVTQTPKHLITATGQRVTLRCSPRSGDLSVYWYQQSLDQGLQFLIQYYNGEERAKGNILERFSAQQFPDLHSELNLSSLELGDSALYFCASSVALYEQYFGPGTRLTVT.

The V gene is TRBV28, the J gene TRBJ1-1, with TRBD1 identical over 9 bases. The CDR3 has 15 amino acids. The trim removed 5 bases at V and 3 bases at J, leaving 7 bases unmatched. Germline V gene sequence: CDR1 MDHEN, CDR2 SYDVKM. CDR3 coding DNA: TGTGCCAGCAGTAATCACAGGGGGCGATACACTGAAGCTTTCTTT. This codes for CASSNHRGRYTEAFF. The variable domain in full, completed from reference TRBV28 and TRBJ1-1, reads DVKVTQSSRYLVKRTGEKVFLECVQDMDHENMFWYRQDPGLGLRLIYFSYDVKMKEKGDIPEGYSVSREKKERFSLILESASTNQTSMYLCASSNHRGRYTEAFFGQGTRLTVV.